This TCR beta chain came from a study of CD8+ T cells in alopecia areata. Only a few counts were recorded for this clone. Mouse gene names and germline throughout. The read terminates 4 residues ahead of where the CDR3 ends, so the germline J gene completes it. The J segment lost 3 bases and the V segment lost 5 bases, leaving 7 bases of the junction unmatched. In germline, CDR1 is FNHDT, CDR2 SITEND (reference sequence). The CDR3 runs to 15 residues. RNA, once extracted, was reverse transcribed into cDNA for use as the sequencing template. Sequencing used immunoSEQ multiplex PCR; TCRdb keeps in-frame clones, though not all of them. This sample comprises 250,000 or so clones, none seen once only. Cell sorting was performed on pooled cutaneous lymph node cells with CD4, CD8alpha, NKG2D, NKG2ACE and other markers.

The V call is TRBV19, the J call TRBJ2-3, with TRBD2 identical over 9 bases. Sequencing used CD4+ T cells sorted from a lymph node. The clonotype was recovered from a C3H/HeJ mouse with alopecia areata. The mouse line has the MHC haplotype H2-k. The sequenced part of the CDR3 DNA is TGTGCCAGCAGCCTCTGGGGGGGACGAGCAGAA. Amino acids: CASSLWGGRAE. The CDR3 in its entirety is CASSLWGGRAETLYF.